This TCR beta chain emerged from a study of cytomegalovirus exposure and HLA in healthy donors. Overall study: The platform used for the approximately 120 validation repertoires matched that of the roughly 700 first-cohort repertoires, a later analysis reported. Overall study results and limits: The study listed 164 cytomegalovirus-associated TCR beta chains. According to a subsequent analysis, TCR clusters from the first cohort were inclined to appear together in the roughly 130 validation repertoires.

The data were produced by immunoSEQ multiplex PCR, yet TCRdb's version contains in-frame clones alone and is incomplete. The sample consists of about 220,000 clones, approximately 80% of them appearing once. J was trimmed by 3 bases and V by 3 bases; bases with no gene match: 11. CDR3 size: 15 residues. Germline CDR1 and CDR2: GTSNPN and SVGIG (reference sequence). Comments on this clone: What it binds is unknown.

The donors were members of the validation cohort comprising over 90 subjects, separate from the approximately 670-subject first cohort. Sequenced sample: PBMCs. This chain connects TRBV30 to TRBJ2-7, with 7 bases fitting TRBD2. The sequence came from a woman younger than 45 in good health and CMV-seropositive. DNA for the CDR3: TGTGCCTGGAGCCCGCTGGCGGGAGTTAACTACGAGCAGTACTTC. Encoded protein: CAWSPLAGVNYEQYF. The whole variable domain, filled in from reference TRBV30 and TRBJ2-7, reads SQTIHQWPATLVQPVGSPLSLECTVEGTSNPNLYWYRQAAGRGLQLLFYSVGIGQISSEVPQNLSASRPQDRQFILSSKKLLLSDSGFYLCAWSPLAGVNYEQYFGPGTRLTVT.